This TCR beta chain was recorded in a study of shared clonotypes between healthy human individuals. V was trimmed by 1 base and J by 5 bases, leaving 5 bases between them. In germline, CDR1 is SGHNT, CDR2 YENEEA. This CDR3 contains 13 residues. Profiling relied on immunoSEQ multiplex PCR, and the TCRdb table lists in-frame clones only, not all of them. Of about 510,000 clones detected, 75% to 80% appear once; the ten largest clones hold approximately 12%. Tens of millions of PBMCs supplied genomic DNA for unsorted samples. This clonotype originated in a woman aged 40 to 50 in good health. Some clones in this sample may be carry-over from other donors' samples. Sequenced: PBMCs. The chain joins TRBV11-3 to TRBJ2-2; maybe TRBD1 (5 bases). The CDR3 is CASSLAGTGELFF. In DNA form, the CDR3 reads TGTGCCAGCAGCTTAGCAGGGACCGGGGAGCTGTTTTTT.